The text below deals with one T cell receptor beta chain. The antigen remains undetermined. This sample was included in a study of cytomegalovirus exposure and HLA in healthy donors. Study-level results: Most TCR sequences proved rare, with some public TCRs found in many donors. Among the CMV-associated chains, a few were confirmed in vitro as specific for CMV antigens. It was found in a later analysis that first-cohort TCR clusters tended to co-occur in the 95 to 150 validation repertoires. Researchers counted 180 or so TCR beta chains as cytomegalovirus-associated.

CDR3 length equals 21 residues. V lost 3 bases to trimming and J lost 0 bases, with 31 bases between them. CDR1 SGHRS and CDR2 YFSETQ come from the germline V gene. Sequencing was performed with immunoSEQ multiplex PCR; in TCRdb, only in-frame clones are kept and a portion is missing. The profile shows under 85,000 clones, around 93% of them singletons. The TCR comes from a man aged 18 to 30 in good health and CMV-seropositive. The gene calls are TRBV5-1 and TRBJ2-7; perhaps TRBD1 as D (6 bases). The sequencing input was PBMCs. In DNA form, the CDR3 reads TGCGCCAGCAGCTCGAGCTGGCAGGGGCCAGAGCCATTCGTGAGCTCCTACGAGCAGTACTTC. Its translation is CASSSSWQGPEPFVSSYEQYF.